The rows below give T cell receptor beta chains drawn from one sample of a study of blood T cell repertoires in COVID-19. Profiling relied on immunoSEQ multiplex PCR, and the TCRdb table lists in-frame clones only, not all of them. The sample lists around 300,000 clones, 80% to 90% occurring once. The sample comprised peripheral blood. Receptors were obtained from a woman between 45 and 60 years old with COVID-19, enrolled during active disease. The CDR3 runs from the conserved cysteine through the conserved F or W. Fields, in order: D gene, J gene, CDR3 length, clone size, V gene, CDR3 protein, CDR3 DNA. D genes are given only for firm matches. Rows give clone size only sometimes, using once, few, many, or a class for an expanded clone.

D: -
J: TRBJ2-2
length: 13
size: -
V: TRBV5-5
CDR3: CASSPGVTGELFF
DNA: TGTGCCAGCAGCCCGGGTGTTACCGGGGAGCTGTTTTTT

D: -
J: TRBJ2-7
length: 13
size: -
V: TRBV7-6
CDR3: CASSLGGTYEQYF
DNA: TGTGCCAGCAGCTTAGGAGGGACCTACGAGCAGTACTTC

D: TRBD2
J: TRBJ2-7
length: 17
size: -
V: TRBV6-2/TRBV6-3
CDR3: CASSAPGTSGSVYEQYF
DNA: TGTGCCAGCAGTGCTCCCGGGACTAGCGGGAGTGTTTACGAGCAGTACTTC

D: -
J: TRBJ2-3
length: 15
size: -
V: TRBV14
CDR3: CASSQGGPNTDTQYF
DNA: TGTGCCAGCAGCCAAGGAGGGCCCAACACAGATACGCAGTATTTT

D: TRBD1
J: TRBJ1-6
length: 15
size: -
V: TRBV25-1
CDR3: CASSEHQGAGSPLHF
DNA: TGTGCCAGCAGTGAACACCAGGGGGCTGGGTCACCCCTCCACTTT

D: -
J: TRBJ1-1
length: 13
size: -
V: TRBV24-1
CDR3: CATSAKDSSEAFF
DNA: TGTGCCACCAGTGCCAAGGACAGTTCTGAAGCTTTCTTT

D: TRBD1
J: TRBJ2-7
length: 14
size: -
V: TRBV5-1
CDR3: CASSFDRETYEQYF
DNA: TGCGCCAGCAGCTTTGACAGGGAAACCTACGAGCAGTACTTC

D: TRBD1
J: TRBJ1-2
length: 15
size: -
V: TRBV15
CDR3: CATSLRGGTGAGYTF
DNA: TGTGCCACCAGCCTAAGGGGGGGGACAGGGGCTGGCTACACCTTC

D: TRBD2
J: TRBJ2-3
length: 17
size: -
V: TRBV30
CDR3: CAWRPAGTSVFTDTQYF
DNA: TGTGCCTGGAGACCCGCCGGGACTAGCGTTTTCACAGATACGCAGTATTTT

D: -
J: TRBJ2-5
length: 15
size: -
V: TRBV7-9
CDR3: CASSLAVGVEETQYF
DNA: TGTGCCAGCAGCTTAGCGGTGGGCGTCGAAGAGACCCAGTACTTC

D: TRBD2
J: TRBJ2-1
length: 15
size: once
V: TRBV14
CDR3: CASSRSGRVYNEQFF
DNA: TGTGCCAGCAGCCGAAGCGGGAGGGTCTACAATGAGCAGTTCTTC

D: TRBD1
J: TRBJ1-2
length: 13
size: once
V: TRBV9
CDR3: CASSAGTGLGYTF
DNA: TGTGCCAGCAGCGCAGGGACAGGGCTTGGCTACACCTTC

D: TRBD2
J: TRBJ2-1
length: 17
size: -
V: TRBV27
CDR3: CATSSPRLAGGLSEQFF
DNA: TGTGCCACCAGTTCCCCTCGACTAGCGGGAGGGCTTAGTGAGCAGTTCTTC

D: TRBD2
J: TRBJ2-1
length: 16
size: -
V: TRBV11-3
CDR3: CASSSKTSGWGNEQFF
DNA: TGTGCCAGCAGCTCTAAAACTAGCGGCTGGGGGAATGAGCAGTTCTTC

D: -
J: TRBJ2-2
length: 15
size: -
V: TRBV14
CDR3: CASSHRQDDTGELFF
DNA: TGTGCCAGCAGCCACAGACAGGACGACACCGGGGAGCTGTTTTTT

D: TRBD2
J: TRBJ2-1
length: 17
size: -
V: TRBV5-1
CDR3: CASSLGTSGRSYNEQFF
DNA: TGCGCCAGCAGCTTGGGGACTAGCGGGAGAAGCTACAATGAGCAGTTCTTC

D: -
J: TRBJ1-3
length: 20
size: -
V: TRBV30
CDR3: CAWIGSGFSGRAVSGNTIYF
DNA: TGTGCCTGGATCGGGTCAGGGTTCTCGGGCAGGGCGGTTTCTGGAAACACCATATATTTT

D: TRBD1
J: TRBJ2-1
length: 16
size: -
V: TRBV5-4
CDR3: CASSAAGTGASNEQFF
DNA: TGTGCCAGCAGCGCGGCCGGGACAGGGGCGTCCAATGAGCAGTTCTTC

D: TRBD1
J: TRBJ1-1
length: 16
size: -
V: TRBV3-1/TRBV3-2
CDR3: CASSLIRGRVNTEAFF
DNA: TGTGCCAGCAGCCTAATAAGGGGGCGGGTGAACACTGAAGCTTTCTTT

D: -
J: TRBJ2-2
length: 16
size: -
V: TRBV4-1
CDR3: CASSQVPSTNTGELFF
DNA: TGCGCCAGCAGCCAAGTCCCTAGCACGAACACCGGGGAGCTGTTTTTT